This TCR beta chain was obtained from a study of long-term antiretroviral therapy in people with HIV. In the study overall: The oldest samples precede the 2015 immediate-ART recommendation by about a decade.

Sequencing relied on immunoSEQ assay v3.0, run at survey level. Here immunoSEQ multiplex PCR was the method, and the copy in TCRdb shows in-frame clones only, minus some. The sample has tens of thousands of clones; around 82% are singletons. This clone is medium-sized (0.01 to 0.1%) in the sample. The CDR3 totals 14 residues. The junction had 9 bases not matched to a gene; V was cut back by 6 bases and J by 7 bases. Germline assignment: CDR1 SEHNR and CDR2 FQNEAQ (reference sequence). The genes are TRBV7-9 and TRBJ2-7; 10 positions agree with TRBD1. This sequence originates from a man aged 25 to 40 with HIV. The sequencing used unsorted PBMCs, collected 1.5 years after starting antiretroviral therapy. CDR3 sequence: CASRTGTGDGEQYF. CDR3 sequence (DNA): TGTGCCAGCAGAACCGGGACAGGGGACGGAGAGCAGTACTTC.